Only one count was recorded for the clone carrying this TCR beta chain. As originally analysed: Reference gene primer amplification yielded estimated nucleated cell counts. Libraries were prepared by immunoSEQ multiplex PCR; TCRdb keeps only in-frame clonotypes and omits some of them. For V, J and clone size, that table is used; D and trimming come from the DNA. The sample holds 120,000 to 150,000 clones, about 80% seen once. The data are from a study of blood T cell repertoires in COVID-19. V was shortened by 0 bases and J by 7 bases, with 19 bases between the two germline ends. CDR3 length: 17 residues. Germline V gene lookup returns CDR1 LGHNA and CDR2 YSLEER.

The specimen was peripheral blood. The chain links TRBV4-3 to TRBJ2-4; maybe TRBD2 (7 bases). The sequence was obtained from a man aged 60 to 69 with acute or convalescent COVID-19. The CDR3 sequence is CASSQEGGGRVGNIQYF. DNA for the CDR3: TGCGCCAGCAGCCAAGAAGGGGGGGGACGTGTTGGGAACATTCAGTACTTC.